This T cell receptor (beta chain) was recorded in a study of blood T cell repertoires in COVID-19. The wider study: Spain, Italy and the United States supplied samples that represented acute and convalescent COVID-19. PBMCs, B-cell-depleted T cells, or T cells provided the cDNA or gDNA that made up the material.

Participants, roughly 18 to 100 years old, spanned approximately 26 US areas. The sample holds one count of this clone. Germline V lookup: CDR1 LNHNV, CDR2 YYDKDF (reference sequence). This CDR3 contains 15 residues. Trimming stripped 6 bases from V and 7 bases from J, with 20 bases between. As originally analysed: Estimated nucleated cell counts came from reference gene primer amplification. Sequencing used immunoSEQ multiplex PCR; TCRdb keeps in-frame clones, though not all of them. That table is the source of V, J and clone size, and D and trimming were worked out from the DNA. The sample includes approximately 260,000 clones, around 88% of them seen just once.

The genes are TRBV15 and TRBJ2-3; weak D call: TRBD2 (5 bases). The TCR comes from a middle-aged woman with acute COVID-19. The source material was PBMCs or T cells enriched from blood (not recorded which). The DNA of the CDR3 is TGTGCCACCAGGAACGGGATCACGGGTGTCCATACGCAGTATTTT. Amino acid sequence: CATRNGITGVHTQYF.